The next 7 T cell receptor beta chains were all read from a single sample in a study of shared clonotypes between healthy human individuals. Data came from immunoSEQ multiplex PCR; TCRdb stores just in-frame clones and leaves some out. This table has 600,000 to 750,000 clones, 72% appearing once. The sample consisted of memory CD4+ T cells sorted from blood. Subset specified: CD45RA-negative fraction. The receptors were sampled from a woman in her 30s in good health.

V and J are TRBV25-1 and TRBJ2-5; 7 bases are a match to TRBD2. Near its end, the DNA agrees better with TRBJ2-7, so the J call may be wrong. The CDR3 spans 12 residues. Germline values: CDR1 MGHDK, CDR2 SYGVNS. CDR3 protein: CASKREGYEQYF. In nucleotides, the CDR3 is TGTGCCAGCAAGAGGGAGGGTTACGAGCAGTACTTC.

V is TRBV27 and J is TRBJ2-7; TRBD2 matches 14 bases. Germline lookup yields CDR1 MNHEY and CDR2 SMNVEV (reference sequence). V dropped 5 bases and J dropped 6; count of bases not matched to a gene: 9. This CDR3 spans 16 amino acids. As DNA, the CDR3 is TGTGCCAGCAGTCAACAGACTAGCGGGAGGGCCCGCGAGCAGTACTTC. The encoded protein is CASSQQTSGRAREQYF.

The chain recombines TRBV29-1 with TRBJ1-2; 8 bases align to TRBD1. V was pared by 0 bases and J by 6 bases, with 6 bases of the junction left unmatched. The CDR3 is 14 amino acids. Germline V gene lookup returns CDR1 SQVTM and CDR2 ANQGSEA. DNA of the CDR3: TGCAGCGTTGAAGAAATAGGGACAGGTCATGGCTACACCTTC. Protein sequence: CSVEEIGTGHGYTF.

On this clone itself: At the DNA level, this CDR3 is encoded by other sequences in the same sample as well. The V call is TRBV7-2, the J call TRBJ1-2; D is unresolved. The CDR3 spans 15 residues. V was pared by 4 bases and J by 2 bases, with 14 bases between. Germline CDR1 and CDR2: SGHTA and FQGNSA. In DNA, the CDR3 is TGTGCCAGCAGCTCTCGGCGTGGACTAAACTATGGCTACACCTTC. This codes for CASSSRRGLNYGYTF.

The rearrangement uses TRBV5-1 and TRBJ2-7, with TRBD2 matching over 7 bases. The J segment lost 0 bases and the V segment lost 4 bases, leaving 4 bases of the junction unmatched. In germline, CDR1 is SGHRS, CDR2 YFSETQ. This CDR3 has 14 amino acids. The CDR3 DNA reads TGCGCCAGCAGCGGGGACTATAGCTCCTACGAGCAGTACTTC. Translation: CASSGDYSSYEQYF.

The rearrangement links TRBV11-2 to TRBJ1-5; D perhaps matches TRBD1 (6 bases). The ends were cut back, 1 base at V and 2 bases at J, with 12 bases in the middle. Germline CDR1 is SGHAT and CDR2 is FQNNGV. The CDR3 spans 16 residues. CDR3 amino acids: CASSLVQGQGNQPQHF. In nucleotides, the CDR3 is TGTGCCAGCAGCTTAGTACAGGGCCAGGGCAATCAGCCCCAGCATTTT.

The rearrangement joins TRBV12-5 to TRBJ1-2, with a weak D call TRBD1 (5 bases). Germline V gene sequence: CDR1 LGHNT, CDR2 FRNRAP. The CDR3 length is 12 residues. V was shortened by 2 bases and J by 4 bases, with 5 bases between the two germline ends. As DNA, the CDR3 is TGTGCTAGTGGTTTGCAGGGCTATGGCTACACCTTC. As protein: CASGLQGYGYTF.